Below are 7 T cell receptor beta chains sequenced from a single sample in a study of T cell responses to AZD1222 COVID-19 vaccine. The table came from immunoSEQ multiplex PCR; TCRdb's copy has only in-frame clones and leaves some out. The sample gives roughly 180,000 clones, 85% to 95% of which show up once; around 0.97% is in the top ten. The sample consisted of peripheral blood, taken 28 days after the second dose of the MenACWY control vaccine. These receptors came from an adult who received the MenACWY meningococcal vaccine as a control.

The rearrangement uses TRBV6-5 and TRBJ2-3; D unclear. CDR1 is MNHEY and CDR2 is SVGAGI in the germline V gene. CDR3 length: 15 amino acids. The V end was cut by 7 bases, the J end by 1 base, with 15 bases between. Written as DNA, the CDR3 is TGTGCCAGCACCTCCCCCAGACACGGCACAGATACGCAGTATTTT. Translated, it gives CASTSPRHGTDTQYF.

The rearrangement joins TRBV12-3 or TRBV12-4 to TRBJ1-3; D is uncertain. There are 13 residues in the CDR3. Trimming took 3 bases from V and 2 from J, leaving 5 bases between them. DNA for the CDR3: TGTGCCAGCAGTTTCGACCCTGGAAACACCATATATTTT. Amino acid sequence: CASSFDPGNTIYF.

The V and J genes are TRBV5-1 and TRBJ2-7; possible D gene TRBD1, 6 bases. The CDR3 covers 13 residues. Per germline, CDR1 SGHRS and CDR2 YFSETQ. V was cut by 0 bases and J by 4 bases, with 8 bases left in between. The chain's CDR3 is CASSLDRAYEQYF. The CDR3 nucleotides are TGCGCCAGCAGCTTGGACAGGGCGTACGAGCAGTACTTC.

V and J are TRBV30 and TRBJ1-3; possibly TRBD1 for D (6 bases). This CDR3 has 15 amino acids. The V gene's germline CDR1 is GTSNPN and CDR2 SVGIG (reference sequence). V was cut by 2 bases and J by 3 bases, with 14 bases left in between. CDR3 loop: CAWSLTGTVGNTIYF. The CDR3 nucleotides read TGTGCCTGGAGTTTAACAGGGACCGTTGGAAACACCATATATTTT.

This chain links TRBV5-1 with TRBJ1-1, with D tentatively TRBD1 (5 bases). The CDR3 is 13 amino acids. Deletions cut 4 bases from V and 5 bases from J, with 12 bases between. Germline CDR1 reads SGHRS; CDR2 reads YFSETQ. This CDR3 is CASSTAGGTEAFF. CDR3 sequence (DNA): TGCGCCAGCAGCACCGCCGGGGGGACTGAAGCTTTCTTT.

The chain uses TRBV11-2 and TRBJ1-4, with D possibly TRBD1 on 6 matching bases. Germline values: CDR1 SGHAT, CDR2 FQNNGV. Trimming left V 5 bases short and J 7 bases short, with 23 bases between. CDR3 length: 17 residues. CDR3 DNA: TGTGCCAGCAGCCTATCTTCCAAGGGGGGATCTGCTGAAAAACTGTTTTTT. It codes for CASSLSSKGGSAEKLFF. Filled out from reference TRBV11-2 and TRBJ1-4, the complete variable domain reads EAGVAQSPRYKIIEKRQSVAFWCNPISGHATLYWYQQILGQGPKLLIQFQNNGVVDDSQLPKDRFSAERLKGVDSTLKIQPAKLEDSAVYLCASSLSSKGGSAEKLFFGSGTQLSVL.

V gene TRBV10-1 combines with J gene TRBJ2-1, with D uncertain. Germline V gives CDR1 WNHNN, CDR2 SYGVQD (reference sequence). The CDR3 is made up of 13 amino acids. Trimming cost V 2 bases and J 7 bases, with 9 bases left between them. The CDR3 protein is CASSETDRNEQFF. The CDR3 nucleotides are TGCGCCAGCAGTGAGACGGACCGGAATGAGCAGTTCTTC.